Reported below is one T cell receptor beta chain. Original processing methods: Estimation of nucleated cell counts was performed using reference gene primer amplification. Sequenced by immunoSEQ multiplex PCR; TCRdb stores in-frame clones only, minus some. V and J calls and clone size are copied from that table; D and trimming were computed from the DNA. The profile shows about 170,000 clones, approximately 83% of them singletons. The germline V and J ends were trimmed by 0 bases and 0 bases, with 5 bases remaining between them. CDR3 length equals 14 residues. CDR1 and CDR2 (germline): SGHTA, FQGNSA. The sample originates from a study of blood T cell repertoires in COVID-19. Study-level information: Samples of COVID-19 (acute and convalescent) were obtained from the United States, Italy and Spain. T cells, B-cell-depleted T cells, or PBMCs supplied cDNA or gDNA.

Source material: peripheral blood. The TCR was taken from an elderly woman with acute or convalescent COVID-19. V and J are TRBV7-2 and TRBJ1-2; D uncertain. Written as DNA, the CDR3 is TGTGCCAGCAGCTTAGCTGTAGCTAACTATGGCTACACCTTC. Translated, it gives CASSLAVANYGYTF.